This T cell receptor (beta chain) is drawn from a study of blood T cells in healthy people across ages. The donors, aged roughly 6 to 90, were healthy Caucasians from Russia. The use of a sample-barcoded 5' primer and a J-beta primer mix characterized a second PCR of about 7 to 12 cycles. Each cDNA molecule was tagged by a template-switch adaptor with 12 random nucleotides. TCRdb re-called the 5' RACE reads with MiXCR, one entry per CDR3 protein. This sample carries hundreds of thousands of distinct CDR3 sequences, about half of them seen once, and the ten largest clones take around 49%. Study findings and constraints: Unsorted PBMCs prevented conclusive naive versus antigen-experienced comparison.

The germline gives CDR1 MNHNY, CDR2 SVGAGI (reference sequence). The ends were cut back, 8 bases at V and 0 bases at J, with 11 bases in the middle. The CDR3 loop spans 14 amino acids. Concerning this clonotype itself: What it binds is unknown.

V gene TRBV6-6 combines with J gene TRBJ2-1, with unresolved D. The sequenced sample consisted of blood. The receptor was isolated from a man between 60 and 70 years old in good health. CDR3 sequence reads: CASGDSSSYNEQFF. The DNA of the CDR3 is TGTGCCAGCGGAGACTCAAGCTCCTACAATGAGCAGTTCTTC.